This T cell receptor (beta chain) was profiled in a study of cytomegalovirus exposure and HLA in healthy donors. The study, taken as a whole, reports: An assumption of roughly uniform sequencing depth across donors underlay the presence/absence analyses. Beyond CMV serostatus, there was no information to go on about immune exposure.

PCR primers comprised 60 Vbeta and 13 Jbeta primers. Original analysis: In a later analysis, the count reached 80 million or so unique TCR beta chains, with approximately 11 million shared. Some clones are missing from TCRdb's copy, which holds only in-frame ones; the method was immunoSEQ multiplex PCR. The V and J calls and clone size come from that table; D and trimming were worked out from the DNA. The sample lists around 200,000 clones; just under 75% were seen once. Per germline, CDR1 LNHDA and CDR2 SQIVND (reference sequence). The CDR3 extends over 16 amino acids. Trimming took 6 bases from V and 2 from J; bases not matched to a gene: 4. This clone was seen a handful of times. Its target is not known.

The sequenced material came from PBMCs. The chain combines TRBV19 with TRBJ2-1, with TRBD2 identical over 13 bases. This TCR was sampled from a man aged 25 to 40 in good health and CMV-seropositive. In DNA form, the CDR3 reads TGTGCCAGTAGCCAACTAGCGGGAGGGCCCTACAATGAGCAGTTCTTC. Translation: CASSQLAGGPYNEQFF.